This TCR beta chain was documented in a study of blood T cell repertoires in COVID-19. About the research overall: The samples span acute and convalescent COVID-19 from the United States, Italy and Spain. Sources were T cells, B-cell-depleted T cells, or PBMCs; the material itself was cDNA or gDNA.

Authors' methods: Amplification of reference gene primers was used by the study to estimate nucleated cell counts. Clones were read by immunoSEQ multiplex PCR, and TCRdb kept only the in-frame ones, dropping some. For V, J and clone size, that table is used; D and trimming come from the DNA. Of about 300,000 clones in the sample, about 89% were seen once. Germline loops: CDR1 SGHDN, CDR2 FVKESK. The germline V and J ends were trimmed by 2 bases and 3 bases, with 14 bases remaining between them. The CDR3 is 16 amino acids. In its sample, this clone was seen once. Participants spanned ages about 18 to 89 years and resided in 20 to 30 US areas.

This chain links TRBV14 with TRBJ2-1, with D possibly matching TRBD1 (7 bases). The specimen sequenced was PBMCs or T cells enriched from blood (not recorded which). This receptor was taken from a man aged 55 to 70 who had recovered from COVID-19. CDR3 sequence (DNA): TGTGCCAGCAGCCAATTTGCAGGGGGACTCTACAATGAGCAGTTCTTC. This sequence encodes CASSQFAGGLYNEQFF.